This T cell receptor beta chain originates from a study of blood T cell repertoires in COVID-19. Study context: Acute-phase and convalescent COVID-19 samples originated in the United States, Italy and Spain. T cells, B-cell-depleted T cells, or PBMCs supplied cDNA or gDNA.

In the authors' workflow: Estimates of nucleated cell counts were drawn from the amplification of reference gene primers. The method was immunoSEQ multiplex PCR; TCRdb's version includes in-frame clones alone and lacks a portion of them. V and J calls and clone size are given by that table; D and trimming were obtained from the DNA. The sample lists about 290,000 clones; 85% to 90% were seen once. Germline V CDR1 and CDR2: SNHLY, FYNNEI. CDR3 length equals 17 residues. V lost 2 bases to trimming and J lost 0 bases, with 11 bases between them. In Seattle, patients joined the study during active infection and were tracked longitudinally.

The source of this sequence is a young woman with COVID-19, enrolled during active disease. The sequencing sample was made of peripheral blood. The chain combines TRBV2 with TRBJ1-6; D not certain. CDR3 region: CASSEYRPSSYNSPLHF. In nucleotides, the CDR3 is TGTGCCAGCAGTGAATATCGTCCGAGCTCCTATAATTCACCCCTCCACTTT.